Each of the 10 T cell receptor beta chains below was sequenced from the same sample in a study of blood T cell repertoires in COVID-19. Measured with immunoSEQ multiplex PCR; TCRdb has only the in-frame clones, and not every one. In the table there are about 30,000 clones, about 86% of which are singletons. Sequencing was performed on peripheral blood. These receptors all stem from a human donor with active COVID-19. The donor label of this sample is uncertain.

V usage is TRBV6-5 and J usage is TRBJ2-2, with D possibly being TRBD1 (5 bases). The CDR3 is made up of 13 amino acids. Germline-derived CDR1 and CDR2 are MNHEY and SVGAGI. V was cut by 6 bases and J by 6 bases, with 11 bases left in between. CDR3 bases: TGTGCCAGCAGGTATACAGGTGCCGGGGAGCTGTTTTTT. It yields the protein CASRYTGAGELFF.

This clone was found once. The V call is TRBV5-1, the J call TRBJ2-3; D is undetermined. This CDR3 is built from 16 residues. Trimming pared 4 bases from V and 0 bases from J, leaving 15 bases between. The germline V gene has CDR1 SGHRS and CDR2 YFSETQ. CDR3 sequence (DNA): TGCGCCAGCAGCGTATCGACTTCCTCCAGCACAGATACGCAGTATTTT. Translated: CASSVSTSSSTDTQYF.

This clone appeared a single time. This chain links TRBV7-9 with TRBJ1-4; 9 bases match TRBD1. The CDR3 contains 15 residues. J gave up 5 bases and V 7 bases, and 8 bases lay outside the gene matches. CDR1 is SEHNR, CDR2 FQNEAQ, per germline (reference sequence). The CDR3 here is CASIQSGTGNEKLFF. The CDR3 DNA follows: TGTGCCAGCATTCAATCCGGGACAGGGAATGAAAAACTGTTTTTT.

This rearrangement joins TRBV19 to TRBJ2-5, with a tentative D call TRBD2 (6 bases). The V and J ends lost 7 bases and 4 bases respectively, with 13 bases between them. This CDR3 spans 13 amino acids. From germline, CDR1 is LNHDA and CDR2 SQIVND (reference sequence). The CDR3 region has the DNA TGTGCCAGTAAAAGCGGGTTGGGAGAGACCCAGTACTTC. It specifies CASKSGLGETQYF. The whole variable domain, filled in from reference TRBV19 and TRBJ2-5, reads DGGITQSPKYLFRKEGQNVTLSCEQNLNHDAMYWYRQDPGQGLRLIYYSQIVNDFQKGDIAEGYSVSREKKESFPLTVTSAQKNPTAFYLCASKSGLGETQYFGPGTRLLVL.

A few counts support this clone. The chain joins TRBV9 to TRBJ1-4, with 11 bases matching TRBD1. Losses at the gene ends were 4 bases for V and 1 base for J; bases not matched to a gene: 9. Germline V gene sequence: CDR1 SGDLS, CDR2 YYNGEE. CDR3 length: 18 residues. CDR3 residues: CASSTRSGTGGTNEKLFF. CDR3 DNA sequence: TGTGCCAGCAGCACGAGGTCCGGGACAGGGGGAACTAATGAAAAACTGTTTTTT.

This clone turned up a few times. The rearrangement joins TRBV18 to TRBJ1-1; D is unresolved. There are 15 residues in the CDR3. Germline CDR1 and CDR2: KGHSH and LQKENI. V was shortened by 6 bases and J by 3 bases, with 17 bases between the two germline ends. The CDR3 sequence: CASSARGPSYTEAFF. CDR3 coding DNA: TGTGCCAGCTCCGCACGGGGTCCGTCATACACTGAAGCTTTCTTT.

This clone was detected a few times. The J gene is TRBJ2-3, the V gene TRBV7-2; 7 nucleotides match TRBD2. This CDR3 spans 12 amino acids. In germline, CDR1 is SGHTA, CDR2 FQGNSA. Unmatched junction bases numbered 5, after V lost 6 bases and J lost 8 bases. CDR3 loop: CASRLAEATQYF. DNA for the CDR3: TGTGCCAGCAGGCTAGCGGAGGCTACGCAGTATTTT.

V is TRBV27 and J is TRBJ1-1, with no clear D. Trimming took 4 bases from V and 0 from J, leaving 6 bases between them. The CDR3 runs 13 residues. Germline CDR1 MNHEY, CDR2 SMNVEV (reference sequence). CDR3 coding DNA: TGTGCCAGCAGTTACAGACTGAACACTGAAGCTTTCTTT. Its protein is CASSYRLNTEAFF.

The V and J genes are TRBV5-4 and TRBJ2-3; 11 bases map to TRBD2. CDR1 is SGHNT, CDR2 YYREEE, per germline (reference sequence). The CDR3 extends over 16 amino acids. V was clipped by 4 bases and J by 0 bases; unmatched bases: 4. This chain's CDR3 is CASSIGTSGSTDTQYF. The CDR3 DNA reads as TGTGCCAGCAGCATCGGGACTAGCGGAAGCACAGATACGCAGTATTTT.

V and J are TRBV4-1 and TRBJ2-3, with 9 bases aligning to TRBD2. Germline-derived CDR1 and CDR2 are MGHRA and YSYEKL. The CDR3 consists of 18 residues. J was trimmed by 5 bases and V by 4 bases; bases with no gene match: 16. The CDR3 DNA sequence: TGCGCCAGCAGCCCCGGGGTAGCGGGAGAGCTCTCCGGAGATACGCAGTATTTT. Amino acid sequence: CASSPGVAGELSGDTQYF.